This T cell receptor (beta chain) emerged from a study of T cell responses to AZD1222 COVID-19 vaccine. Whole-study findings and limits: Baseline seropositivity characterized only six AZD1222 recipients. Vaccine-associated CD4 TCRs ranged over spike, dominating at 160-218 and 743-854. Increased Spike-specific TCR breadth and depth were observed after two AZD1222 doses.

Profiled with immunoSEQ multiplex PCR; TCRdb holds only in-frame clones, not every one. The repertoire consists of some 130,000 clones, with about 85% occurring once and the leading ten covering 2% to 3%. About this clone: Its antigen is unknown.

The CDR3 covers 15 residues. Trimming took 7 bases from V and 5 from J, leaving 20 bases between them. Germline V gene data show CDR1 as SNHLY and CDR2 as FYNNEI. The sequence was obtained from an adult in good health. This specimen was peripheral blood, taken on day 0 of AZD1222 vaccination. The chain uses TRBV2 and TRBJ1-1; D is perhaps TRBD1 (5 bases). CDR3 DNA: TGTGCCAGCACGCGGGAGAACCACAAGGGGACTGAAGCTTTCTTT. It specifies CASTRENHKGTEAFF.